Listed here are 29 T cell receptor beta chains from one sample, sequenced in a study of STAT5B mutations in CD4+ large granular lymphocyte leukemia. Here immunoSEQ multiplex PCR was the method, and the copy in TCRdb shows in-frame clones only, minus some. Of around 35,000 clones listed, approximately 90% were seen once; the top ten hold around 3.5%. The specimen sequenced was CD4+ T cells from blood buffy coats. The receptors originated from a human donor in good health.

The V and J genes are TRBV9 and TRBJ2-1; no clear D gene. Germline CDR1 and CDR2: SGDLS and YYNGEE. Trimming cost V 4 bases and J 0 bases, with 11 bases left between them. The CDR3 totals 15 residues. CDR3 sequence: CASSLRGSSYNEQFF. Here the CDR3 DNA reads TGTGCCAGCAGCTTGCGCGGAAGCTCCTACAATGAGCAGTTCTTC. The complete variable domain, with remaining parts taken from reference TRBV9 and TRBJ2-1, reads DSGVTQTPKHLITATGQRVTLRCSPRSGDLSVYWYQQSLDQGLQFLIQYYNGEERAKGNILERFSAQQFPDLHSELNLSSLELGDSALYFCASSLRGSSYNEQFFGPGTRLTVL.

The V call is TRBV6-6, the J call TRBJ2-7, with 11 bases aligning to TRBD2. V was pared by 6 bases and J by 5 bases, with 6 bases of the junction left unmatched. CDR3 length: 14 residues. Germline CDR1 and CDR2: MNHNY and SVGAGI (reference sequence). This CDR3 reads CASSRTSGLDEQYF. In DNA, the CDR3 is TGTGCCAGCAGCCGGACTAGCGGGCTCGACGAGCAGTACTTC.

This chain joins TRBV5-1 and TRBJ1-1; 9 bases align to TRBD1. Germline trimming cut 4 bases from V and 0 bases from J; bases unmatched to any gene: 4. The CDR3 has 15 residues. Germline V gene lookup returns CDR1 SGHRS and CDR2 YFSETQ. CDR3 protein: CASSSGQGMNTEAFF. The CDR3 nucleotides are TGCGCCAGCAGCAGCGGACAGGGGATGAACACTGAAGCTTTCTTT.

The chain joins TRBV9 to TRBJ1-3; D call uncertain. The length of the CDR3 is 16 residues. Trimming cost V 0 bases and J 4 bases, with 14 bases left between them. Germline V gene sequence: CDR1 SGDLS, CDR2 YYNGEE. The CDR3 loop is CASSVAALGKGNTIYF. CDR3 sequence (DNA): TGTGCCAGCAGCGTAGCGGCCCTGGGGAAGGGAAACACCATATATTTT.

The sample holds a few counts of this clone. The CDR3 here is CASSLFRTSGSSPYEQYF. The CDR3 DNA follows: TGTGCCAGCAGTTTATTTAGGACTAGCGGGAGTTCCCCCTACGAGCAGTACTTC. The chain links TRBV28 to TRBJ2-7; 13 bases match TRBD2. The germline V gene encodes CDR1 MDHEN and CDR2 SYDVKM. The CDR3 is made up of 18 amino acids. Unmatched junction bases numbered 8, after V lost 1 base and J lost 2 bases. The full variable domain, completed using reference TRBV28 and TRBJ2-7, is DVKVTQSSRYLVKRTGEKVFLECVQDMDHENMFWYRQDPGLGLRLIYFSYDVKMKEKGDIPEGYSVSREKKERFSLILESASTNQTSMYLCASSLFRTSGSSPYEQYFGPGTRLTVT.

This chain links TRBV10-3 with TRBJ2-3, with D tentatively TRBD1 or TRBD2 (5 bases each). V gave up 0 bases and J gave up 6 bases, with 13 bases separating them. CDR1 is ENHRY and CDR2 is SYGVKD in the germline V gene. The CDR3 has 15 amino acids. The CDR3 reads CAISESRGALDTQYF. In DNA form, the CDR3 reads TGTGCCATCAGTGAGTCGAGGGGAGCTCTGGATACGCAGTATTTT.

This clone was recorded a few times. The chain recombines TRBV7-9 with TRBJ2-2; TRBD1 agrees at 12 bases. The CDR3 extends over 15 amino acids. The junction had 5 bases not matched to a gene; V was cut back by 5 bases and J by 7 bases. The V gene's germline CDR1 is SEHNR and CDR2 FQNEAQ (reference sequence). CDR3 coding DNA: TGTGCCAGCAGCGCCGGGACAGGGGGCATCGGGGAGCTGTTTTTT. It encodes CASSAGTGGIGELFF.

The chain has TRBV2 and TRBJ2-5; TRBD2 is a possible D gene (5 bases). Germline-derived CDR1 and CDR2 are SNHLY and FYNNEI. The CDR3 covers 15 residues. V was trimmed by 0 bases and J by 0 bases, leaving 8 bases between them. Here the CDR3 reads CASSEARGYQETQYF. In DNA, the CDR3 is TGTGCCAGCAGTGAAGCGCGAGGGTACCAAGAGACCCAGTACTTC.

This chain connects TRBV6-6 to TRBJ1-2; maybe TRBD1 (6 bases). V was pared by 7 bases and J by 5 bases, with 14 bases between. Germline loops: CDR1 MNHNY, CDR2 SVGAGI (reference sequence). The CDR3 extends over 13 amino acids. CDR3 sequence (DNA): TGTGCCAGCACCCCAGGGACACAGTATGGCTACACCTTC. This sequence encodes CASTPGTQYGYTF.

The chain employs TRBV5-8 and TRBJ1-5, with unresolved D. The CDR3 is 13 amino acids. Germline-derived CDR1 and CDR2 are SGHTS and YDEGEE. V was clipped by 0 bases and J by 6 bases, with 7 bases between them. The CDR3 nucleotides are TGTGCCAGCAGCTTGGGGCGGGGTCAGCCCCAGCATTTT. Protein: CASSLGRGQPQHF.

The rearrangement uses TRBV18 and TRBJ2-7; 16 bases map to TRBD2. This CDR3 has 18 residues. The germline CDR1 and CDR2 sequences are KGHSH and LQKENI. J lost 0 bases, V lost 6 bases, and 8 bases had no gene match. CDR3 nucleotide sequence: TGTGCCAGCTCCCAGGGACTAGCGGGAGGGATGAGCTCCTACGAGCAGTACTTC. This translates into CASSQGLAGGMSSYEQYF.

V usage is TRBV5-6 and J usage is TRBJ1-2, with D unresolved. The CDR3 is 13 amino acids. CDR1 and CDR2 (germline): SGHDT, YYEEEE. The ends were cut back, 2 bases at V and 4 bases at J, with 9 bases in the middle. The CDR3 nucleotides are TGTGCCAGCAGCTTCGGGCGGCCCTATGGCTACACCTTC. Translated: CASSFGRPYGYTF.

This clone was detected once. The chain has TRBV7-9 and TRBJ2-1; TRBD2 is a possible D gene (5 bases). The V end lost 8 bases, the J end lost 3 bases, and 5 bases lay between the germline ends. The CDR3 totals 11 residues. Germline-derived CDR1 and CDR2 are SEHNR and FQNEAQ (reference sequence). This chain's CDR3 is CASEGYNEQFF. The CDR3 DNA reads TGTGCCAGCGAGGGCTACAATGAGCAGTTCTTC.

The chain employs TRBV5-1 and TRBJ2-5; no clear D gene. Germline V lookup: CDR1 SGHRS, CDR2 YFSETQ. CDR3 length: 13 residues. The V and J ends lost 1 base and 2 bases respectively, with 6 bases between them. CDR3 sequence reads: CASSLSPQETQYF. The CDR3 DNA reads TGCGCCAGCAGCTTGTCCCCACAAGAGACCCAGTACTTC.

This rearrangement joins TRBV15 to TRBJ1-1; maybe TRBD1 (5 bases). Germline values: CDR1 LNHNV, CDR2 YYDKDF (reference sequence). This CDR3 has 15 amino acids. The germline V and J ends were trimmed by 0 bases and 1 base, with 9 bases remaining between them. Here the CDR3 reads CATSRDIGGNTEAFF. CDR3 in DNA: TGTGCCACCAGCAGAGATATTGGGGGGAACACTGAAGCTTTCTTT.

The chain recombines TRBV29-1 with TRBJ2-1; D perhaps matches TRBD2 (5 bases). CDR1 SQVTM and CDR2 ANQGSEA come from the germline V gene. This CDR3 comprises 12 residues. The ends were cut back, 5 bases at V and 2 bases at J, with 7 bases in the middle. The CDR3 region has the DNA TGCAGCGTTACGGGGACCTACAATGAGCAGTTCTTC. Amino acids: CSVTGTYNEQFF.

This clone occurred once. V is TRBV19 and J is TRBJ2-7; weak D call: TRBD2 (6 bases). The germline V and J ends were trimmed by 5 bases and 4 bases, with 15 bases remaining between them. CDR1 LNHDA and CDR2 SQIVND come from the germline V gene (reference sequence). This CDR3 has 14 residues. CDR3 in DNA: TGTGCCAGTAGTGACCCGGGACTGGCTTACGAGCAGTACTTC. This translates into CASSDPGLAYEQYF.

The CDR3 loop reads CASSLDRAEAFF. DNA for the CDR3: TGTGCCAGCAGCTTGGACAGGGCTGAAGCTTTCTTT. This rearrangement joins TRBV7-8 to TRBJ1-1, with TRBD1 identical over 8 bases. Trimming removed 3 bases from V and 6 bases from J; junction bases left unmatched: 0. This CDR3 spans 12 amino acids. Germline V gene data show CDR1 as SGHVS and CDR2 as FQNEAQ.

V usage is TRBV11-2 and J usage is TRBJ2-5, with 10 positions matching TRBD2. V lost 4 bases to trimming and J lost 5 bases; unmatched junction nucleotides: 13. The V gene's germline CDR1 is SGHAT and CDR2 FQNNGV. The CDR3 is made up of 17 amino acids. CDR3 coding DNA: TGTGCCAGCAGCTCATGGACTAGCGGAGGGGCTGGGGAGACCCAGTACTTC. This codes for CASSSWTSGGAGETQYF.

The V gene is TRBV7-2, the J gene TRBJ2-2; 16 bases agree with TRBD2. The V gene end was trimmed by 3 bases and the J gene end by 6 bases; junction bases not matched to a gene: 1. Germline CDR1 SGHTA, CDR2 FQGNSA. The CDR3 length is 16 residues. Here the CDR3 reads CASSLGLAGGSGELFF. Written as DNA, the CDR3 is TGTGCCAGCAGCTTGGGACTAGCGGGAGGGTCCGGGGAGCTGTTTTTT.

The chain couples TRBV7-9 to TRBJ1-4; TRBD1 might be the D (6 bases). CDR1 and CDR2 (germline): SEHNR, FQNEAQ (reference sequence). V dropped 0 bases and J dropped 7 bases, with 12 bases sitting between them. The CDR3 contains 15 residues. The CDR3 spells CASSLAIGGAEKLFF. The CDR3 DNA sequence: TGTGCCAGCAGCTTAGCGATAGGGGGAGCTGAAAAACTGTTTTTT.

The chain links TRBV18 to TRBJ2-1; 9 bases match TRBD2. The V and J ends lost 3 bases and 4 bases, in that order; junction bases with no gene match: 4. CDR3 size: 15 residues. The germline gives CDR1 KGHSH, CDR2 LQKENI. Here the CDR3 DNA reads TGTGCCAGCTCACCGGGGACTAGCAGATACAATGAGCAGTTCTTC. Its translation is CASSPGTSRYNEQFF.

This clone appeared a few times. The rearrangement joins TRBV10-2 to TRBJ2-7; D might be TRBD2 (5 bases). Per germline, CDR1 WSHSY and CDR2 SAAADI. The CDR3 covers 13 residues. Trimming removed 6 bases from V and 6 bases from J, with 15 bases in between. CDR3 loop: CASSPSPSSEQYF. The CDR3 coding sequence is TGCGCCAGCAGCCCTAGCCCGTCAAGCGAGCAGTACTTC.

The chain joins TRBV28 to TRBJ1-5; 8 bases match TRBD1. CDR3 length: 16 amino acids. Trimming at V came to 6 bases and at J to 2 bases, leaving 9 bases not matched to a gene. Per the germline V gene, CDR1 is MDHEN and CDR2 is SYDVKM. In nucleotides, the CDR3 is TGTGCCAGCAGGCCCTCGGACAGGGCCCGCAATCAGCCCCAGCATTTT. Encoded protein: CASRPSDRARNQPQHF.

This sequence joins TRBV10-3 and TRBJ2-5; 7 nucleotides line up with TRBD1. The CDR3 contains 12 residues. The germline V gene encodes CDR1 ENHRY and CDR2 SYGVKD. With V trimmed by 6 bases and J by 9 bases, 7 bases remained unmatched. The CDR3 loop reads CAISPDREAQYF. DNA for the CDR3: TGTGCCATCAGCCCAGACAGGGAAGCCCAGTACTTC.

This rearrangement joins TRBV6-1 to TRBJ2-3; 9 bases match TRBD2. Losses at the gene ends were 10 bases for V and 2 bases for J; bases not matched to a gene: 10. Germline V gene data show CDR1 as MNHNS and CDR2 as SASEGT. The CDR3 is made up of 15 amino acids. CDR3 coding DNA: TGTGCCACCAATCGTATAGCGGGAGCCACAGATACGCAGTATTTT. Encoded protein: CATNRIAGATDTQYF.

This rearrangement joins TRBV6-1 to TRBJ1-2, with TRBD1 matching 7 bases. The CDR3 length is 13 residues. V shed 4 bases and J 4 bases; nucleotides not matched to a gene: 3. The germline gives CDR1 MNHNS, CDR2 SASEGT. The CDR3 sequence is CASSAGQSYGYTF. Written as DNA, the CDR3 is TGTGCCAGCAGTGCGGGACAGTCCTATGGCTACACCTTC.

The rearrangement uses TRBV11-2 and TRBJ2-1, with D perhaps being TRBD1 or TRBD2 (6 bases each). The CDR3 runs to 14 residues. Per germline, CDR1 SGHAT and CDR2 FQNNGV. Trimming removed 3 bases from V and 7 bases from J, with 13 bases in between. As DNA, the CDR3 is TGTGCCAGCAGCTTCGCCCTAGGGGGGAATGAGCAGTTCTTC. This codes for CASSFALGGNEQFF.

This sequence joins TRBV5-6 and TRBJ1-2; D ambiguous. This CDR3 contains 14 residues. The germline CDR1 and CDR2 sequences are SGHDT and YYEEEE. Trimming took 6 bases from V and 4 from J, leaving 16 bases between them. CDR3 sequence (DNA): TGTGCCAGCACCCAGTCCGGAGAGGGCTATGGCTACACCTTC. As protein: CASTQSGEGYGYTF.